The text below deals with one T cell receptor beta chain. These data belong to a study of sequential checkpoint blockade in melanoma. This table comes from immunoSEQ multiplex PCR, and its TCRdb copy is limited to in-frame clones, with some not included. The sample contains about 35,000 clones, 84% of which appear only once. Losses at the gene ends were 6 bases for V and 7 bases for J; bases not matched to a gene: 10. The CDR3 contains 14 residues. Germline values: CDR1 MNHEY, CDR2 SMNVEV (reference sequence). Treatment indicated: randomized to nivolumab then ipilimumab (arm A) or the reverse (arm B). From thawed PBMCs, live CD3+CD8+ cells negative for CD19 and CD56 were sorted.

The source was CD8+ T cells sorted from blood (inferred from file names), collected from a patient given nivolumab and ipilimumab in sequence. The receptor was derived from a human donor with melanoma. The rearrangement joins TRBV27 to TRBJ1-1, with 8 positions matching TRBD1. In DNA, the CDR3 is TGTGCCAGCAGCTCACTCGTAGGGACAGGTGAAGCTTTCTTT. It yields the protein CASSSLVGTGEAFF.